This T cell receptor (beta chain) was sequenced during a study of T cell responses to AZD1222 COVID-19 vaccine. Study-level results: CD4 TCRs associated with vaccination spanned spike, dominating at 160-218 and 743-854. Per reports, nearly half of all spike-specific TCRs target regions that are unmutated in variants. Spike-specific TCR depth and breadth grew after two AZD1222 doses.

Clones were read by immunoSEQ multiplex PCR, and TCRdb kept only the in-frame ones, dropping some. This sample carries 150,000 to 200,000 clones, around 90% of them seen once, and the ten largest clones take about 4%. V lost 7 bases to trimming and J lost 0 bases, with 12 bases between them. Per germline, CDR1 MNHNY and CDR2 SVGAGI (reference sequence). The CDR3 has 14 residues. About this clone itself: Its antigen remains unknown.

The chain carries TRBV6-6 and TRBJ1-2; D possibly corresponds to TRBD1 (5 bases). The sequencing used peripheral blood, collected on day 0 of MenACWY control vaccination. This TCR was sampled from an adult in good health. CDR3 nucleotide sequence: TGTGCCAGCACAGGGTGGCAGGCTAACTATGGCTACACCTTC. Residues: CASTGWQANYGYTF.